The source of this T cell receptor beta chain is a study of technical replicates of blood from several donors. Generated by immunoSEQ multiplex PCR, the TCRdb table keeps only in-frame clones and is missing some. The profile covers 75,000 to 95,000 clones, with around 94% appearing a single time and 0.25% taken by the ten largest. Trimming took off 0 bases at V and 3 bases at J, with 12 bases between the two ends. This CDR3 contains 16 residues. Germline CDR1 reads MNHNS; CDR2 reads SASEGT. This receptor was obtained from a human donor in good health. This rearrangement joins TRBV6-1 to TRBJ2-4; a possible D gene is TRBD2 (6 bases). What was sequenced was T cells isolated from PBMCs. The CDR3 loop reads CASSEAFGGYKNIQYF. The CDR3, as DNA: TGTGCCAGCAGTGAAGCGTTCGGGGGATACAAAAACATTCAGTACTTC.